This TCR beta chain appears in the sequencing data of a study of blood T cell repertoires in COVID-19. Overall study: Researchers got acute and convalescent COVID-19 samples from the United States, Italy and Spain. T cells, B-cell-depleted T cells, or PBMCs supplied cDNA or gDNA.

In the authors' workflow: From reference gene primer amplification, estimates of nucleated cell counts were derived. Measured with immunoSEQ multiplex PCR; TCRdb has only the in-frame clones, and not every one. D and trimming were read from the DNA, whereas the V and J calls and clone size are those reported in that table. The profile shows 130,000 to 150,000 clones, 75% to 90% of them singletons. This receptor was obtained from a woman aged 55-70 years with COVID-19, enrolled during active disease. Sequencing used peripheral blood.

The CDR3 DNA sequence: TGTGCCAGCAGCATACTAGCGGGGGAGACTGACGAGCAGTACTTC. Protein sequence: CASSILAGETDEQYF. J is TRBJ2-7 and V is TRBV7-9; TRBD2 aligns across 11 bases. The CDR3 has 15 residues. Germline V gene sequence: CDR1 SEHNR, CDR2 FQNEAQ (reference sequence). V dropped 5 bases and J dropped 5; count of bases not matched to a gene: 8.